This T cell receptor (beta chain) was captured in a study of regulatory T cells in long-lasting Graves disease. Time point defined: persistent/refractory GD, antithyroid drugs over 5 years with positive TRAb. PBMC-extracted RNA yielded the TCR library. Peripheral blood, at about 10 milliliters, went into EDTA tubes. CDR3 length equals 18 residues. From germline, CDR1 is SEHNR and CDR2 FQNEAQ (reference sequence). The junction had 8 bases not matched to a gene; V was cut back by 3 bases and J by 4 bases. Library construction for TCR beta used iRepertoire HTBI primers and Arm-PCR of CDR3 regions. TCRdb analysed the multiplex PCR reads with MiXCR anew, one entry per CDR3 protein. Of around 460,000 distinct CDR3 sequences in the sample, around a fifth were seen once.

V and J are TRBV7-9 and TRBJ2-2, with TRBD2 identical over 13 bases. This sequence originates from a female donor with Graves disease. The input for sequencing was peripheral blood mononuclear cells (PBMCs), taken when the disease was refractory, from a patient treated with antithyroid drugs. The CDR3 nucleotides read TGTGCCAGCAGCTTTTCAGGACTAGCGGGGGCCTCCACCGGGGAGCTGTTTTTT. Its protein product is CASSFSGLAGASTGELFF.